This T cell receptor (beta chain) was recovered during a study of blood T cell repertoires in COVID-19. Background on the study: The analysed material was cDNA or gDNA that came from T cells, B-cell-depleted T cells, or PBMCs.

TCRdb keeps only in-frame clones here, not all; method: immunoSEQ multiplex PCR. The sample carries around 190,000 clones, approximately 91% recorded once. Deletions cut 1 base from V and 0 bases from J, with 8 bases between. CDR1 is SGHRS, CDR2 YFSETQ, per germline. There are 16 residues in the CDR3. The chain is built from TRBV5-1 and TRBJ2-6; D unclear. The TCR was taken from a man younger than 45 with acute or convalescent COVID-19. Sample: peripheral blood. As DNA, the CDR3 is TGCGCCAGCAGCTTGAATCCGGTCTCTGGGGCCAACGTCCTGACTTTC. Translated, it gives CASSLNPVSGANVLTF.